This entry lists 25 T cell receptor beta chains sequenced from one sample in a study of identical twins. One entry per CDR3 protein results from TCRdb running MiXCR on the 5' RACE reads. The repertoire holds fewer than 650,000 distinct CDR3 sequences, about 7% seen once, with 1.6% in the top ten. These records were also assigned to another study, of yellow fever vaccine responses in identical twins.

Sequenced: PBMCs. Receptor source: a woman in her late teens or twenties in good health.

This clonotype was detected a few times. V and J are TRBV3-1 and TRBJ1-2; 11 bases line up with TRBD1. The CDR3 has 17 amino acids. Unmatched junction bases numbered 10, after V lost 3 bases and J lost 4 bases. CDR1 LGHDT and CDR2 YNNKEL come from the germline V gene (reference sequence). CDR3 nucleotide sequence: TGTGCCAGCAGCCAGGCCACATCGGGACAGGGGGGCTATGGCTACACCTTC. Its translation is CASSQATSGQGGYGYTF.

This clonotype was counted only a few times. This rearrangement joins TRBV12-3 or TRBV12-4 to TRBJ1-4; D might be TRBD1 (5 bases). The V end was cut by 2 bases, the J end by 5 bases, with 9 bases between. This CDR3 contains 14 residues. DNA of the CDR3: TGTGCCAGCAGTTTACGGACACTCAATGAAAAACTGTTTTTT. Its protein is CASSLRTLNEKLFF.

The chain recombines TRBV5-1 with TRBJ2-1, with TRBD2 as a possible D gene (6 bases). Between the trimmed V and J ends, which lost 4 bases and 6 bases, there was a span of 14 bases. The CDR3 runs 14 residues. The germline V gene has CDR1 SGHRS and CDR2 YFSETQ. CDR3 region: CASSDPPGVNEQFF. The CDR3 nucleotides read TGCGCCAGCAGCGACCCGCCGGGGGTCAATGAGCAGTTCTTC.

This chain links TRBV15 with TRBJ2-3; possibly TRBD2 for D (6 bases). Germline-derived CDR1 and CDR2 are LNHNV and YYDKDF (reference sequence). V lost 1 base, J lost 0 bases, and 17 bases lay in between. This CDR3 spans 18 amino acids. CDR3 in amino acids: CATSRAGVRGTSTDTQYF. CDR3 coding DNA: TGTGCCACCAGCAGAGCGGGGGTACGCGGGACTAGCACAGATACGCAGTATTTT.

This clonotype was seen at least ten times. This sequence joins TRBV3-1 and TRBJ1-2; maybe TRBD1 (6 bases). Germline V gene sequence: CDR1 LGHDT, CDR2 YNNKEL (reference sequence). Deletions cut 0 bases from V and 6 bases from J, with 8 bases between. The CDR3 sequence is 13 residues long. Written as DNA, the CDR3 is TGTGCCAGCAGCCAAGATCCAGGGGATGGCTACACCTTC. Its protein is CASSQDPGDGYTF.

The V call is TRBV12-3 or TRBV12-4, the J call TRBJ1-2, with D perhaps TRBD1 (6 bases). Trimming took off 6 bases at V and 8 bases at J, with 19 bases between the two ends. The CDR3 loop spans 14 amino acids. The CDR3: CASSSDTGFYGYTF. CDR3 nucleotides: TGTGCCAGCAGCAGTGATACAGGGTTCTACGGCTACACCTTC.

The chain is built from TRBV7-9 and TRBJ1-2, with 9 nucleotides matching TRBD1. V lost 5 bases and J lost 8; bases outside the gene matches: 15. Germline lookup yields CDR1 SEHNR and CDR2 FQNEAQ (reference sequence). This CDR3 is built from 16 residues. CDR3 loop: CASSRPRGQGLRGYTF. As DNA, the CDR3 is TGTGCCAGCAGCCGGCCCCGGGGACAGGGCCTCAGGGGCTACACCTTC.

This clonotype has just a few counts. The chain employs TRBV5-1 and TRBJ2-1; tentative D call: TRBD1 (7 bases). Germline V gives CDR1 SGHRS, CDR2 YFSETQ. Trimming pared 5 bases from V and 7 bases from J, leaving 16 bases between. There are 14 residues in the CDR3. In DNA form, the CDR3 reads TGCGCCAGCAGTCCCCAGGGGGGAAGGAATGAGCAGTTCTTC. Its protein product is CASSPQGGRNEQFF.

This clonotype was found a few times. The rearrangement uses TRBV11-2 and TRBJ2-5; 7 positions agree with TRBD1. The CDR3 extends over 16 amino acids. After removal of 2 bases from V and 5 bases from J, the junction contained 11 bases not matched to a gene. Looked up from germline, CDR1 is SGHAT and CDR2 is FQNNGV. The CDR3 DNA reads as TGTGCCAGCAGCTTAAGTCCGGGACAGAGACTGGAGACCCAGTACTTC. This sequence encodes CASSLSPGQRLETQYF. Full variable domain (remainder filled in from reference TRBV11-2 and TRBJ2-5): EAGVAQSPRYKIIEKRQSVAFWCNPISGHATLYWYQQILGQGPKLLIQFQNNGVVDDSQLPKDRFSAERLKGVDSTLKIQPAKLEDSAVYLCASSLSPGQRLETQYFGPGTRLLVL.

In this sample, this clonotype turned up a few times. The chain carries TRBV21-1 and TRBJ1-2; the table's D gene call, TRBD1, was not cross checked with the DNA. TRBV21-1 is given as a pseudogene. The CDR3 sequence is 14 residues long. CDR3 loop: CASSKPAGGIGYTF. The CDR3 nucleotides are TGTGCCAGCAGCAAACCCGCAGGGGGCATTGGCTACACCTTC.

This clonotype was seen only a few times. The V call is TRBV7-7, the J call TRBJ2-1; weak D call: TRBD2 (6 bases). Trimming removed 8 bases from V and 3 bases from J, with 11 bases in between. CDR1 and CDR2 from the germline V gene are SSHAT and FNYEAQ (reference sequence). CDR3 length equals 13 residues. The CDR3 DNA reads TGTGCCAGCTCCGGCGGGGACTACAATGAGCAGTTCTTC. Protein sequence: CASSGGDYNEQFF.

This clonotype was observed many times. The chain recombines TRBV12-3 or TRBV12-4 with TRBJ2-5, with D possibly being TRBD1 or TRBD2 (5 bases each). This CDR3 spans 15 amino acids. The V gene lost 5 bases and the J gene lost 4 bases, with 17 bases spanning the gap. CDR3 amino acids: CASSMGPRGSETQYF. CDR3 sequence (DNA): TGTGCCAGCAGTATGGGACCTCGTGGGTCAGAGACCCAGTACTTC.

This clonotype was counted many times. This chain uses TRBV3-1 with TRBJ2-2; 9 bases are shared with TRBD2. The length of the CDR3 is 18 residues. Per germline, CDR1 LGHDT and CDR2 YNNKEL (reference sequence). J lost 0 bases, V lost 1 base, and 6 bases had no gene match. The CDR3 here is CASSQVTSGLANTGELFF. In DNA, the CDR3 is TGTGCCAGCAGCCAAGTTACTAGCGGGCTGGCGAACACCGGGGAGCTGTTTTTT.

This clonotype was counted at least ten times. This sequence joins TRBV10-3 and TRBJ2-1; D is unclear. CDR1 and CDR2 (germline): ENHRY, SYGVKD. Trimming removed 0 bases from V and 3 bases from J, with 12 bases in between. This CDR3 has 16 amino acids. The CDR3 DNA is TGTGCCATCAGTGAGTCATTGCAGCCTCTCTACAATGAGCAGTTCTTC. Translation gives CAISESLQPLYNEQFF.

This clonotype was seen repeatedly, ten times or more. This chain uses TRBV12-3 or TRBV12-4 with TRBJ1-1; no clear D. The V end lost 5 bases, the J end lost 1 base, and 2 bases lay between the germline ends. The CDR3 sequence is 11 residues long. The CDR3 spells CASSPNTEAFF. The DNA for the CDR3 is TGTGCCAGCAGTCCGAACACTGAAGCTTTCTTT.

This clonotype showed up many times. The rearrangement links TRBV7-9 to TRBJ2-7; D call uncertain. This CDR3 is 14 amino acids long. Trimming left V 0 bases short and J 1 base short, with 7 bases between. The germline V gene encodes CDR1 SEHNR and CDR2 FQNEAQ (reference sequence). The CDR3 is CASSLAPESYEQYF. The CDR3 bases are TGTGCCAGCAGCTTAGCCCCGGAATCCTACGAGCAGTACTTC.

In its sample, this clonotype was seen a few times. The CDR3 region has the DNA TGTGCCAGCAGCTTTCTTCCAGCTTTTTACACTGAAGCTTTCTTT. This encodes CASSFLPAFYTEAFF. The chain recombines TRBV7-9 with TRBJ1-1; D not resolved. The V gene's germline CDR1 is SEHNR and CDR2 FQNEAQ (reference sequence). The V end was cut by 3 bases, the J end by 3 bases, with 14 bases between. This CDR3 comprises 15 residues. Based on the CDR3 plus reference TRBV7-9 and TRBJ1-1, the full variable domain is DTGVSQNPRHKITKRGQNVTFRCDPISEHNRLYWYRQTLGQGPEFLTYFQNEAQLEKSRLLSDRFSAERPKGSFSTLEIQRTEQGDSAMYLCASSFLPAFYTEAFFGQGTRLTVV.

V usage is TRBV20-1 and J usage is TRBJ1-1, with TRBD1 as a possible D gene (5 bases). Trimming left V 4 bases short and J 1 base short, with 10 bases between. Germline-derived CDR1 and CDR2 are DFQATT and SNEGSKA (reference sequence). The CDR3 has 13 amino acids. The CDR3 nucleotides are TGCAGTGCTAACCCAGGGTGGAACACTGAAGCTTTCTTT. This gives the protein CSANPGWNTEAFF.

This clonotype came up a few times. The chain is built from TRBV6-1 and TRBJ2-2; TRBD2 agrees at 9 bases. The germline V gene encodes CDR1 MNHNS and CDR2 SASEGT. CDR3 length equals 17 residues. Trimming at V came to 5 bases and at J to 0 bases, leaving 7 bases not matched to a gene. Here the CDR3 reads CASSLSGSPTNTGELFF. The CDR3, as DNA: TGTGCCAGCAGTCTTAGCGGGAGTCCCACGAACACCGGGGAGCTGTTTTTT.

At least ten counts were recorded for this clonotype. The chain uses TRBV12-3 or TRBV12-4 and TRBJ2-7, with 8 bases matching TRBD2. This CDR3 has 17 amino acids. V was pared by 0 bases and J by 3 bases, with 10 bases of the junction left unmatched. The CDR3 DNA is TGTGCCAGCAGTTTAGCTCGTGTAGCGGGAATCCTCTACGAGCAGTACTTC. This codes for CASSLARVAGILYEQYF.

The genes are TRBV2 and TRBJ2-7, with 11 bases fitting TRBD2. The CDR3 spans 15 residues. Germline trimming cut 10 bases from V and 3 bases from J; bases unmatched to any gene: 11. CDR1 is SNHLY and CDR2 is FYNNEI in the germline V gene. The CDR3 bases are TGTGCCAACCACCCCGGGACTAGCGGCGTCTACGAGCAGTACGTC. This encodes CANHPGTSGVYEQYV.

This clonotype turned up a few times. The chain uses TRBV12-3 or TRBV12-4 and TRBJ2-2; D uncertain. V was shortened by 6 bases and J by 0 bases, with 11 bases between the two germline ends. The CDR3 has 15 residues. The CDR3: CASRGSYPNTGELFF. Written as DNA, the CDR3 is TGTGCCAGCAGGGGATCATACCCGAACACCGGGGAGCTGTTTTTT.

This clonotype came up many times. V usage is TRBV5-1 and J usage is TRBJ2-3, with 9 bases matching TRBD1. Germline-derived CDR1 and CDR2 are SGHRS and YFSETQ. The CDR3 extends over 16 amino acids. V was clipped by 0 bases and J by 4 bases; unmatched bases: 6. CDR3 DNA sequence: TGCGCCAGCAGCTTGGCCTGGGACAGGGAGGCAGATACGCAGTATTTT. Its translation: CASSLAWDREADTQYF.

This clonotype was observed a handful of times. The chain links TRBV7-6 to TRBJ1-4, with 8 nucleotides matching TRBD1. J was trimmed by 6 bases and V by 3 bases; bases with no gene match: 3. The germline V gene has CDR1 SGHVS and CDR2 FNYEAQ. There are 14 residues in the CDR3. The CDR3 DNA is TGTGCCAGCAGCTTTTCAGGGGGCGATGAAAAACTGTTTTTT. Residues: CASSFSGGDEKLFF.

This clonotype has just a few counts. The chain couples TRBV29-1 to TRBJ1-2, with a weak D call TRBD1 (6 bases). Germline CDR1 reads SQVTM; CDR2 reads ANQGSEA. This CDR3 has 11 residues. V shed 6 bases and J shed 6 bases, with 11 bases lying between them. CDR3 in amino acids: CSVRDTDGYTF. The CDR3 nucleotides are TGCAGCGTCAGGGACACCGATGGCTACACCTTC.